The rows below give T cell receptor beta chains drawn from one sample of a study of T cell responses to AZD1222 COVID-19 vaccine. Using immunoSEQ multiplex PCR, the repertoire was profiled, and TCRdb retains in-frame clones only, with some absent. The sample contains 150,000 to 200,000 clones, approximately 90% of which appear only once. The source material was peripheral blood, sampled 28 days after the second AZD1222 dose. All receptors come from an adult who received the AZD1222 COVID-19 vaccine. Each CDR3 is given with its conserved first and last residue. A D gene is named only where the DNA matches it firmly. Some rows have no size entry. The others give once, few or many, or a class for an expanded clone.

d_call clone_size j_call v_call cdr3_nt cdr3_aa
- - TRBJ2-5 TRBV19 TGTGCCAGTGAGGACCGGACAGTTCAAGAGACCCAGTACTTC CASEDRTVQETQYF
- - TRBJ1-6 TRBV9 TGTGCCAGCATCGGACTAGTTGGGGAGGGGGGATATAATTCACCCCTCCACTTT CASIGLVGEGGYNSPLHF
- - TRBJ2-2 TRBV27 TGTGCCAGCAGCCCCCGGGGCGCCGGCGGGGAGCTGTTTTTT CASSPRGAGGELFF
- - TRBJ2-2 TRBV7-3 TGTGCCAGCAGCCCACGGGCTATGGAAGGGACCGGGGAGCTGTTTTTT CASSPRAMEGTGELFF
TRBD1 - TRBJ1-2 TRBV5-1 TGCGCCAGCAGCGCGGGGACAGCCCTGGGGGGCTACACCTTC CASSAGTALGGYTF
TRBD2 - TRBJ2-3 TRBV3-1/TRBV3-2 TGTGCCAGCAGCCAAGGGTCTAGCGGCAGTACTAGCACAGATACGCAGTATTTT CASSQGSSGSTSTDTQYF
- - TRBJ1-5 TRBV6-5 TGTGCCAGCACAGGGGCTTCGAATAGCAATCAGCCCCAGCATTTT CASTGASNSNQPQHF
TRBD2 - TRBJ2-7 TRBV4-2 TGTGCCAGCAGCCTGCTGGGAGGGACTAGCGTCTACCGTTCATCCTACGAGCAGTACTTC CASSLLGGTSVYRSSYEQYF
- once TRBJ1-6 TRBV2 TGTGCCAGCAGTAGATTTGTGTACCTCCACTTT CASSRFVYLHF
- once TRBJ2-7 TRBV5-4 TGTGCCAGCAGCTATATCCAGGGGATGGACGAGCAGTACTTC CASSYIQGMDEQYF
- - TRBJ2-7 TRBV19 TGTGCCGGACAGCGGGACTTCCGTCACGAGCAGTACTTC CAGQRDFRHEQYF
TRBD2 - TRBJ2-7 TRBV7-8 TGTGCCAGCAGCCGGACTAGCGGGAACCTGAACGAGCAGTACTTC CASSRTSGNLNEQYF
- - TRBJ2-7 TRBV5-4 TGTGCCAGCAGCTCCTTTAGCTCCTACGAGCAGTACTTC CASSSFSSYEQYF
- - TRBJ2-7 TRBV28 TGTGCCAGCAGTTTGGGGGGCAGCTACGAGCAGTACTTC CASSLGGSYEQYF
- - TRBJ1-5 TRBV7-9 TGTGCCAGCACCCAGAGCAGCAATCAGCCCCAGCATTTT CASTQSSNQPQHF
TRBD1 few TRBJ1-6 TRBV6-1 TGTGCCAGCAGTGAACCCCCGACAGGGGGCTCACCCCTCCACTTT CASSEPPTGGSPLHF
TRBD2 - TRBJ2-3 TRBV7-3 TGTGCCAGCAGTAGGACTAGCGGTTTCGCAGATACGCAGTATTTT CASSRTSGFADTQYF
- - TRBJ2-2 TRBV19 TGTGCCAGTAGTGGGGACGGGAACACCGGGGAGCTGTTTTTT CASSGDGNTGELFF
- - TRBJ1-4 TRBV5-1 TGCGCCAGCAGCTTACAGGGTATGGATGAAAAACTGTTTTTT CASSLQGMDEKLFF
TRBD1 - TRBJ2-1 TRBV5-1 TGCGCCAGCAGCCAAACAGGGGGCAATGAGCAGTTCTTC CASSQTGGNEQFF
TRBD2 - TRBJ2-1 TRBV7-8 TGTGCCAGCAGCCGACTCTGGCTAGCGGGAGCCCGCCCTACCAATGAGCAGTTCTTC CASSRLWLAGARPTNEQFF
- - TRBJ2-1 TRBV5-4 TGTGCCAGCAGCTTGGCAGGGTACTACAATGAGCAGTTCTTC CASSLAGYYNEQFF
TRBD2 - TRBJ2-7 TRBV20-1 TGCAGTGCTAGTGCGGTGTTGGGTAGCGGGACAAGCTCCTACGAGCAGTACTTC CSASAVLGSGTSSYEQYF
- - TRBJ1-2 TRBV15 TGTGCCACCAGCAGAGACATAAACTCAGGGTATGGCTACACCTTC CATSRDINSGYGYTF